The 15 T cell receptor beta chains below all came from one sample that was sequenced in a study of beta chain features in type 1 diabetes. The sequenced template was cDNA made from the entire isolated RNA. Here immunoSEQ multiplex PCR was the method, and the copy in TCRdb shows in-frame clones only, minus some. The data hold hundreds of thousands of clones, with around 16% observed a single time. Material: naive CD4+ T cells from blood. These receptors all stem from a man aged 18 to 30 in good health.

This clone was seen a few times. The chain employs TRBV15 and TRBJ2-1; no clear D gene. Per germline, CDR1 LNHNV and CDR2 YYDKDF (reference sequence). This CDR3 spans 12 amino acids. V lost 0 bases, J lost 6 bases, and 3 bases lay in between. The CDR3 DNA follows: TGTGCCACCAGCAGAGATGCCAATGAGCAGTTCTTC. Translation: CATSRDANEQFF. The full variable domain, completed using reference TRBV15 and TRBJ2-1, is DAMVIQNPRYQVTQFGKPVTLSCSQTLNHNVMYWYQQKSSQAPKLLFHYYDKDFNNEADTPDNFQSRRPNTSFCFLDIRSPGLGDTAMYLCATSRDANEQFFGPGTRLTVL.

This clone was observed a handful of times. V is TRBV10-3 and J is TRBJ2-1; 8 bases fit TRBD1. The CDR3 is made up of 15 amino acids. CDR1 and CDR2 (germline): ENHRY, SYGVKD. V trimming: 6 bases; J trimming: 3 bases; junction bases outside the gene matches: 7. CDR3 in DNA: TGTGCCATCAGGGCCGGGACAGGAGTCTACAATGAGCAGTTCTTC. Protein: CAIRAGTGVYNEQFF.

This clone has more than one count but fewer than ten. DNA for the CDR3: TGTGCCATCAGACCGACCCCCGAGACTGAAGCTTTCTTT. The encoded protein is CAIRPTPETEAFF. The rearrangement uses TRBV10-3 and TRBJ1-1, with D unresolved. The V gene lost 6 bases and the J gene lost 5 bases, with 13 bases spanning the gap. The CDR3 length is 13 residues. Germline V CDR1 and CDR2: ENHRY, SYGVKD.

The gene calls are TRBV6-5 and TRBJ2-3; 7 bases are shared with TRBD2. The junction had 5 bases not matched to a gene; V was cut back by 3 bases and J by 2 bases. CDR1 and CDR2 from the germline V gene are MNHEY and SVGAGI. The CDR3 sequence is 15 residues long. DNA of the CDR3: TGTGCCAGCAGTTATTCCGGGACTACCACAGATACGCAGTATTTT. Its translation: CASSYSGTTTDTQYF.

V and J are TRBV4-1 and TRBJ2-1, with 9 positions matching TRBD2. CDR3 length: 18 amino acids. Looked up from germline, CDR1 is MGHRA and CDR2 is YSYEKL. The V and J ends lost 4 bases and 1 base, in that order; junction bases with no gene match: 11. CDR3 bases: TGCGCCAGCAGCCGAAAGATGGGTACTAGCGGGTCCTACAATGAGCAGTTCTTC. Protein sequence: CASSRKMGTSGSYNEQFF.

This chain connects TRBV5-4 to TRBJ2-3; 7 bases map to TRBD1. The CDR3 has 15 amino acids. Per the germline V gene, CDR1 is SGHNT and CDR2 is YYREEE (reference sequence). Losses at the gene ends were 2 bases for V and 2 bases for J; bases not matched to a gene: 5. The CDR3 nucleotides read TGTGCCAGCAGCTTATACAGGGGCCCCACAGATACGCAGTATTTT. Translation: CASSLYRGPTDTQYF.

The V gene is TRBV28, the J gene TRBJ2-1, with 9 bases aligning to TRBD1. V shed 6 bases, J shed 5 bases, and the junction held 8 bases outside the gene matches. The CDR3 is made up of 15 amino acids. CDR1 and CDR2 (germline): MDHEN, SYDVKM. CDR3 protein: CASSVGQGWNNEQFF. CDR3 nucleotides: TGTGCCAGCAGCGTGGGACAGGGTTGGAACAATGAGCAGTTCTTC.

V is TRBV4-3 and J is TRBJ2-2; D not certain. Trimming shortened V by 1 base and J by 6 bases, and 6 bases separated the two germline ends. Germline lookup yields CDR1 LGHNA and CDR2 YSLEER. The CDR3 has 13 residues. The CDR3 loop reads CASSQGWAGELFF. The CDR3 bases are TGCGCCAGCAGCCAAGGGTGGGCCGGGGAGCTGTTTTTT.

The chain uses TRBV7-9 and TRBJ2-7; 8 positions match TRBD1. Trimming took 5 bases from V and 2 from J; bases not matched to a gene: 5. CDR1 is SEHNR and CDR2 is FQNEAQ in the germline V gene (reference sequence). The CDR3 has 14 residues. The CDR3 region is CASSPHRGAYEQYF. CDR3 coding DNA: TGTGCCAGCAGCCCGCACAGGGGGGCCTACGAGCAGTACTTC.

The chain is built from TRBV7-9 and TRBJ1-1, with D possibly matching TRBD1 (5 bases). Germline V CDR1 and CDR2: SEHNR, FQNEAQ (reference sequence). The V gene lost 7 bases and the J gene lost 3 bases, with 18 bases spanning the gap. The CDR3 totals 15 residues. In DNA, the CDR3 is TGTGCCAGCACCCCGCCCGGGACTGGTTACACTGAAGCTTTCTTT. Protein: CASTPPGTGYTEAFF.

This clone occurred a few times. The CDR3, as DNA: TGTGCCAGCAGTGACTGGACGGGGCCCTACGAGCAGTACTTC. This translates into CASSDWTGPYEQYF. This chain uses TRBV28 with TRBJ2-7; D tentatively reads TRBD1 or TRBD2 (5 bases each). The CDR3 spans 14 residues. V dropped 5 bases and J dropped 2 bases, with 13 bases sitting between them. Germline-derived CDR1 and CDR2 are MDHEN and SYDVKM.

This clone was counted a few times. The V call is TRBV9, the J call TRBJ2-7; no firm D call. Trimming removed 3 bases at V and 6 bases at J, with 10 bases between. CDR1 and CDR2 (germline): SGDLS, YYNGEE. This CDR3 has 12 amino acids. The CDR3 nucleotides read TGTGCCAGCAGCGGGTCCGGAACCGAGCAGTACTTC. Protein: CASSGSGTEQYF.

This chain links TRBV30 with TRBJ2-5; possible D gene TRBD1, 5 bases. The J call may be mistaken, given a closer DNA end match to TRBJ2-7. The CDR3 consists of 14 residues. The germline V gene has CDR1 GTSNPN and CDR2 SVGIG (reference sequence). Written as DNA, the CDR3 is TGTGCCTGGACGCAGGGCCCAAGCTCCTACGAGCAGTACTTC. Translated, it gives CAWTQGPSSYEQYF.

This sequence joins TRBV6-1 and TRBJ2-5, with D hard to call. V shed 4 bases and J shed 5 bases, with 8 bases lying between them. Germline CDR1 reads MNHNS; CDR2 reads SASEGT. This CDR3 has 12 residues. CDR3 region: CASSVSWETQYF. Written as DNA, the CDR3 is TGTGCCAGCAGTGTCAGCTGGGAGACCCAGTACTTC.

This clone was detected a few times. The V call is TRBV9, the J call TRBJ2-5; 12 bases map to TRBD2. J was trimmed by 4 bases and V by 2 bases; bases with no gene match: 6. Per germline, CDR1 SGDLS and CDR2 YYNGEE. The CDR3 sequence is 16 residues long. CDR3 bases: TGTGCCAGCAGCGTGAGACTAGCGGGGGATCTAGAGACCCAGTACTTC. Residues: CASSVRLAGDLETQYF.